A single sample gave rise to the 28 T cell receptor beta chains below, sequenced in a study of neurological immune-mediated disorders. TCRdb reprocessed the 5' RACE reads via MiXCR and lists one record per CDR3 protein. The profile shows under 90,000 distinct CDR3 sequences, around 9.9% of them singletons. Material for sequencing was PBMCs. Receptors originate from a man aged 45 to 65 in good health.

This clonotype was seen at least ten times. The V gene is TRBV5-1, the J gene TRBJ2-7, with D uncertain. Trimming removed 4 bases from V and 1 base from J, with 9 bases in between. Germline V gives CDR1 SGHRS, CDR2 YFSETQ. The CDR3 extends over 13 amino acids. CDR3 sequence: CASSPDGSYEQYF. The CDR3 coding sequence is TGCGCCAGCAGCCCGGACGGATCCTACGAGCAGTACTTC.

This clonotype has ten or more counts. The V gene is TRBV9, the J gene TRBJ2-2, with D perhaps TRBD2 (6 bases). Germline lookup yields CDR1 SGDLS and CDR2 YYNGEE. Trimming cost V 3 bases and J 5 bases, with 20 bases left between them. The CDR3 has 17 amino acids. The CDR3 DNA reads TGTGCCAGCAGCGCCGAGGGCGGGATCGGAATAACCGGGGAGCTGTTTTTT. Translation: CASSAEGGIGITGELFF.

This rearrangement joins TRBV5-1 to TRBJ2-6, with D maybe TRBD2 (5 bases). CDR1 is SGHRS, CDR2 YFSETQ, per germline. This CDR3 has 15 residues. V was shortened by 7 bases and J by 0 bases, with 11 bases between the two germline ends. The CDR3 loop is CASEGSVSGANVLTF. CDR3 DNA: TGCGCCAGCGAAGGTAGCGTCTCTGGGGCCAACGTCCTGACTTTC.

In its sample, this clonotype was seen many times. The V call is TRBV7-2, the J call TRBJ2-3; 8 positions agree with TRBD2. The CDR3 is 16 residues long. CDR1 SGHTA and CDR2 FQGNSA come from the germline V gene. V trimming: 1 base; J trimming: 0 bases; junction bases outside the gene matches: 3. This chain's CDR3 is CASSLELAASTDTQYF. The CDR3 coding sequence is TGTGCCAGCAGCTTAGAACTAGCGGCAAGCACAGATACGCAGTATTTT.

This clonotype was counted between two and nine times. It may be a read error: a sequence one base away is much more abundant. The genes are TRBV7-2 and TRBJ2-3, with D possibly TRBD2 on 6 matching bases. Germline-derived CDR1 and CDR2 are SGHTA and FQGNSA. This CDR3 has 13 amino acids. The CDR3 nucleotides are TGTGCCAGCAGCCCGACTAGAGCAGATACGAAGTATTTT. This translates into CASSPTRADTKYF. Supplemented by reference TRBV7-2 and TRBJ2-3, the full variable domain reads GAGVSQSPSNKVTEKGKDVELRCDPISGHTALYWYRQSLGQGLEFLIYFQGNSAPDKSGLPSDRFSAERTGGSVSTLTIQRTQQEDSAVYLCASSPTRADTKYFGPGTRLTVL.

This clonotype was detected many times. The chain couples TRBV5-1 to TRBJ2-1, with TRBD1 matching 10 bases. The CDR3 is 18 amino acids. Germline lookup yields CDR1 SGHRS and CDR2 YFSETQ. V lost 2 bases, J lost 9 bases, and 17 bases stayed unmatched. The CDR3: CASSFAPRPGDRGLEQFF. As DNA, the CDR3 is TGCGCCAGCAGCTTTGCCCCCAGACCAGGAGACAGGGGGCTTGAGCAGTTCTTC.

The table lists this clonotype with many counts. The V and J genes are TRBV7-9 and TRBJ2-1; D is perhaps TRBD2 (7 bases). Germline CDR1 and CDR2: SEHNR and FQNEAQ (reference sequence). This CDR3 contains 13 residues. Deletions cut 8 bases from V and 6 bases from J, with 14 bases between. The CDR3 nucleotides are TGTGCCAGCGGGGGGGCCGGGGGCAATGAGCAGTTCTTC. Translating gives CASGGAGGNEQFF. Drawing the rest from reference TRBV7-9 and TRBJ2-1, the complete variable domain is DTGVSQNPRHKITKRGQNVTFRCDPISEHNRLYWYRQTLGQGPEFLTYFQNEAQLEKSRLLSDRFSAERPKGSFSTLEIQRTEQGDSAMYLCASGGAGGNEQFFGPGTRLTVL.

Ten or more counts support this clonotype. The chain combines TRBV6-6 with TRBJ2-5; 9 bases are shared with TRBD1. Germline V gene sequence: CDR1 MNHNY, CDR2 SVGAGI (reference sequence). CDR3 length equals 16 residues. Trimming cost V 5 bases and J 0 bases; bases outside gene matches: 7. CDR3 sequence (DNA): TGTGCCAGCAGTCGGAGGGACAGGGATTACCAAGAGACCCAGTACTTC. It specifies CASSRRDRDYQETQYF.

This clonotype has a count of ten or more. The chain couples TRBV5-1 to TRBJ2-5; D is unresolved. CDR3 length: 13 amino acids. The ends were cut back, 0 bases at V and 3 bases at J, with 6 bases in the middle. Germline lookup yields CDR1 SGHRS and CDR2 YFSETQ. Here the CDR3 reads CASSLGAKETQYF. The DNA for the CDR3 is TGCGCCAGCAGCTTGGGAGCGAAAGAGACCCAGTACTTC.

This clonotype has ten or more counts. CDR3 in amino acids: CASSPGLPGLAYGYTF. The CDR3 nucleotides are TGTGCCAGCAGCCCCGGCCTACCAGGGCTTGCCTATGGCTACACCTTC. The J gene is TRBJ1-2, the V gene TRBV5-5; perhaps TRBD1 as D (5 bases). Trimming took 4 bases from V and 4 from J, leaving 20 bases between them. The CDR3 runs to 16 residues. The germline CDR1 and CDR2 sequences are SGHKS and YYEKEE (reference sequence).

This clonotype was seen ten or more times. The rearrangement links TRBV29-1 to TRBJ2-7, with 9 bases fitting TRBD1. With V trimmed by 6 bases and J by 5 bases, 8 bases remained unmatched. CDR1 and CDR2 from the germline V gene are SQVTM and ANQGSEA. This CDR3 comprises 13 residues. CDR3 region: CSVWDRVGDEQYF. In nucleotides, the CDR3 is TGCAGCGTATGGGACAGGGTGGGCGACGAGCAGTACTTC.

In its sample, this clonotype was seen a few times. Here the CDR3 DNA reads TGTGCCAGCAGCTTGGCTAGCGGGAGTGAGCAGTTCTTC. It specifies CASSLASGSEQFF. The chain couples TRBV5-5 to TRBJ2-1, with 10 nucleotides matching TRBD2. The CDR3 extends over 13 amino acids. Germline V CDR1 and CDR2: SGHKS, YYEKEE (reference sequence). With 0 bases clipped from V and 9 bases from J, the junction kept 0 bases outside the gene matches. Based on the CDR3 plus reference TRBV5-5 and TRBJ2-1, the full variable domain is DAGVTQSPTHLIKTRGQQVTLRCSPISGHKSVSWYQQVLGQGPQFIFQYYEKEERGRGNFPDRFSARQFPNYSSELNVNALLLGDSALYLCASSLASGSEQFFGPGTRLTVL.

This clonotype was seen many times. In nucleotides, the CDR3 is TGTGCCAGCAGCTTAGGATTCCACAATGAGCAGTTCTTC. Translated: CASSLGFHNEQFF. J is TRBJ2-1 and V is TRBV11-1; the D is unclear. There are 13 residues in the CDR3. Trimming removed 1 base from V and 5 bases from J, with 6 bases in between. In germline, CDR1 is SGHAT, CDR2 FQDESV (reference sequence).

This clonotype was seen at least ten times. Here the CDR3 reads CASSSGQGPNQPQHF. Written as DNA, the CDR3 is TGCGCCAGCAGCTCCGGACAGGGTCCTAATCAGCCCCAGCATTTT. The V call is TRBV5-1, the J call TRBJ1-5, with 8 bases identical to TRBD1. J was trimmed by 4 bases and V by 3 bases; bases with no gene match: 6. Germline CDR1 and CDR2: SGHRS and YFSETQ. CDR3 length: 15 amino acids.

This clonotype was observed many times. The chain couples TRBV6-6 to TRBJ1-2; TRBD1 aligns across 7 bases. Germline lookup yields CDR1 MNHNY and CDR2 SVGAGI (reference sequence). CDR3 length equals 13 residues. Trimming cost V 4 bases and J 8 bases; bases outside gene matches: 7. The chain's CDR3 is CASSLITGVGYTF. The CDR3 DNA reads as TGTGCCAGCAGTTTAATAACAGGGGTCGGCTACACCTTC.

Turning to this clonotype: Given the absence of the conserved phenylalanine or tryptophan at the CDR3 end, a read error is likely. V and J are TRBV10-2 and TRBJ2-1, with no clear D. The germline V gene has CDR1 WSHSY and CDR2 SAAADI. The CDR3 length is 15 residues. V was pared by 3 bases and J by 0 bases, with 9 bases between. The CDR3 DNA is TGCGCCAGCAGTGATGAGATGAGCTCCTACAATGAGCAGTTCTTA. Amino acid sequence: CASSDEMSSYNEQFL.

This clonotype was observed a few times. This sequence joins TRBV20-1 and TRBJ2-1; TRBD2 matches 14 bases. V shed 4 bases, J shed 8 bases, and the junction held 7 bases outside the gene matches. Germline V gives CDR1 DFQATT, CDR2 SNEGSKA (reference sequence). This CDR3 region has 15 residues. The CDR3 spells CSAIPGTSGSYEQFF. The CDR3 DNA reads TGCAGTGCTATCCCCGGGACTAGCGGGAGCTATGAGCAGTTCTTC.

Many counts were recorded for this clonotype. This rearrangement joins TRBV9 to TRBJ2-5; TRBD1 aligns across 12 bases. Germline V gene lookup returns CDR1 SGDLS and CDR2 YYNGEE. The trim removed 3 bases at V and 5 bases at J, leaving 5 bases unmatched. The CDR3 consists of 15 residues. CDR3 nucleotide sequence: TGTGCCAGCAGCGCCGGGACAGGGGGCTCGGAGACCCAGTACTTC. It yields the protein CASSAGTGGSETQYF.

This clonotype was detected many times. The chain links TRBV7-2 to TRBJ2-1; possible D gene TRBD2, 5 bases. CDR1 is SGHTA and CDR2 is FQGNSA in the germline V gene. The V end lost 3 bases, the J end lost 0 bases, and 9 bases lay between the germline ends. The CDR3 has 15 residues. The CDR3 sequence is CASSLRESSYNEQFF. CDR3 sequence (DNA): TGTGCCAGCAGCTTGAGGGAAAGCTCCTACAATGAGCAGTTCTTC.

This clonotype has ten or more counts. This sequence joins TRBV7-2 and TRBJ2-7; D unclear. Germline CDR1 SGHTA, CDR2 FQGNSA. V was cut by 2 bases and J by 2 bases, with 13 bases left in between. The CDR3 length is 15 residues. The CDR3 bases are TGTGCCAGCAGCTTATTCCAAACCACCACCTACGAGCAGTACTTC. Its protein product is CASSLFQTTTYEQYF. The entire variable domain, with the rest obtained from reference TRBV7-2 and TRBJ2-7, is as follows: GAGVSQSPSNKVTEKGKDVELRCDPISGHTALYWYRQSLGQGLEFLIYFQGNSAPDKSGLPSDRFSAERTGGSVSTLTIQRTQQEDSAVYLCASSLFQTTTYEQYFGPGTRLTVT.

Many counts were recorded for this clonotype. This chain links TRBV10-2 with TRBJ2-3; 12 bases fit TRBD2. CDR1 WSHSY and CDR2 SAAADI come from the germline V gene. The V gene end was trimmed by 3 bases and the J gene end by 6 bases; junction bases not matched to a gene: 7. The CDR3 runs 16 residues. CDR3: CASSEPTSGRSDTQYF. CDR3 sequence (DNA): TGCGCCAGCAGTGAACCCACTAGCGGGAGGTCGGATACGCAGTATTTT.

This clonotype was seen at least ten times. The rearrangement joins TRBV7-8 to TRBJ2-3; 10 positions agree with TRBD2. The J segment lost 0 bases and the V segment lost 5 bases, leaving 5 bases of the junction unmatched. The CDR3 is 16 amino acids. Germline V gene lookup returns CDR1 SGHVS and CDR2 FQNEAQ. The CDR3 DNA is TGTGCCAGCAGCGCCCTAGCGGGAGTGAGCACAGATACGCAGTATTTT. Its translation is CASSALAGVSTDTQYF.

This clonotype was counted ten times or more. The chain recombines TRBV20-1 with TRBJ2-2; D perhaps matches TRBD2 (6 bases). The V gene's germline CDR1 is DFQATT and CDR2 SNEGSKA (reference sequence). The CDR3 has 13 residues. The V end was cut by 7 bases, the J end by 0 bases, with 9 bases between. The chain's CDR3 is CSVGGANTGELFF. The CDR3 region has the DNA TGCAGTGTCGGAGGGGCGAACACCGGGGAGCTGTTTTTT.

This clonotype was counted at least ten times. The rearrangement uses TRBV12-3 or TRBV12-4 and TRBJ1-3, with 9 bases that match TRBD1. Germline trimming cut 2 bases from V and 2 bases from J; bases unmatched to any gene: 7. This CDR3 comprises 17 residues. CDR3 sequence (DNA): TGTGCCAGCAGTTTAAGCCTACGACAGGGGGCTGGAAACACCATATATTTT. Protein product: CASSLSLRQGAGNTIYF.

The sample holds many counts of this clonotype. This sequence joins TRBV7-6 and TRBJ2-2; D might be TRBD2 (5 bases). CDR3 length: 16 amino acids. V was trimmed by 1 base and J by 2 bases, leaving 11 bases between them. Germline V gene sequence: CDR1 SGHVS, CDR2 FNYEAQ. CDR3 loop: CASSLGGRGNTGELFF. CDR3 nucleotides: TGTGCCAGCAGCTTAGGTGGTCGGGGAAACACCGGGGAGCTGTTTTTT.

The sample holds many counts of this clonotype. This chain connects TRBV20-1 to TRBJ2-2; D gene uncertain. Germline lookup yields CDR1 DFQATT and CDR2 SNEGSKA (reference sequence). V lost 7 bases and J lost 5, with 8 bases in between. CDR3 length equals 11 residues. CDR3: CSVGTTGELFF. The DNA of the CDR3 is TGCAGTGTCGGAACGACCGGGGAGCTGTTTTTT.

This clonotype was found many times. CDR3 in amino acids: CASSPGGTDYNEQFF. The CDR3, as DNA: TGTGCCAGCAGCCCAGGGGGGACAGACTACAATGAGCAGTTCTTC. The chain recombines TRBV7-2 with TRBJ2-1; TRBD1 might be the D (7 bases). V was shortened by 5 bases and J by 3 bases, with 14 bases between the two germline ends. The germline V gene encodes CDR1 SGHTA and CDR2 FQGNSA. CDR3 size: 15 residues.

This clonotype was recorded at least ten times. The J gene is TRBJ2-7, the V gene TRBV12-3 or TRBV12-4; D remains unclear. This CDR3 is built from 11 residues. V was clipped by 2 bases and J by 6 bases, with 5 bases between them. The CDR3 reads CASSLLLEQYF. CDR3 coding DNA: TGTGCCAGCAGTTTACTCCTCGAGCAGTACTTC.